The rows below give T cell receptor beta chains drawn from one sample of a study of T-cell memory formation after mild COVID-19. TCRdb processed the 5' RACE reads anew with MiXCR; each CDR3 protein has one entry. Seen here are hundreds of thousands of distinct CDR3 sequences, approximately 20% observed once, and the top ten hold approximately 12%. The specimen sequenced was PBMCs or a T cell subset sorted from them (not recorded which). The receptors here all came from an adult woman who had mild COVID-19 (a few samples of this study predate the infection). Cell type and time point are not known. Both conserved end residues are part of each CDR3. D genes are given only for firm matches. The listing skips clone size in some rows; elsewhere it reads once, few, many or a size class.

j_gene	abundance	d_gene	v_gene	CDR3aa	CDR3nt
TRBJ2-6	few	TRBD2	TRBV12-3/TRBV12-4	CASSLLAGGLRTGANVLTF	TGTGCCAGCAGTTTGCTAGCGGGGGGGCTTCGAACTGGGGCCAACGTCCTGACTTTC
TRBJ2-3	.	TRBD2	TRBV20-1	CSATPGGAHGTQYF	TGCAGTGCTACCCCCGGGGGGGCCCATGGTACGCAGTATTTT
TRBJ1-1	.	.	TRBV7-2	CASSLLSRKAFF	TGTGCCAGCAGCTTACTCTCTCGTAAAGCTTTCTTT
TRBJ1-5	.	.	TRBV2	CASMRQGSNQPQHF	TGTGCCAGCATGCGGCAGGGGAGCAATCAGCCCCAGCATTTT
TRBJ2-7	.	TRBD1	TRBV7-9	CASSFAGQVGEQYF	TGTGCCAGCAGCTTTGCGGGACAGGTTGGCGAGCAGTACTTC
TRBJ2-5	few	.	TRBV7-9	CASSLVGRGVETQYF	TGTGCCAGCAGCTTGGTCGGCAGGGGAGTGGAGACCCAGTACTTC
TRBJ2-1	.	.	TRBV5-1	CASSFPGVGEQFF	TGCGCCAGCAGCTTCCCAGGGGTTGGCGAGCAGTTCTTC
TRBJ2-5	few	TRBD1	TRBV5-6	CASSANRGPGETQYF	TGTGCCAGCAGCGCGAACAGGGGGCCCGGGGAGACCCAGTACTTC
TRBJ1-6	.	.	TRBV12-3/TRBV12-4	CASSLTVASPLHF	TGTGCCAGCAGTTTGACTGTGGCGTCACCCCTCCACTTT
TRBJ2-7	.	TRBD2	TRBV3-1	CASSRSGGAYEQYF	TGTGCCAGCAGTCGGAGCGGGGGGGCCTACGAGCAGTACTTC
TRBJ2-3	.	.	TRBV20-1	CSARDPRGTSTDTQYF	TGCAGTGCTAGAGATCCCCGGGGGACTAGCACAGATACGCAGTATTTT
TRBJ2-3	once	TRBD2	TRBV11-2	CASSLDASSGNWWDTQYF	TGTGCCAGCAGCTTAGATGCGTCTAGCGGGAATTGGTGGGATACGCAGTATTTT
TRBJ2-1	few	.	TRBV13	CASSNRRPHSYNEQFF	TGTGCCAGCAGCAACCGAAGGCCCCACTCCTACAATGAGCAGTTCTTC
TRBJ2-1	many	TRBD2	TRBV29-1	CSGSSGTGEQFF	TGCAGCGGGTCTAGCGGGACGGGTGAGCAGTTCTTC
TRBJ2-7	.	TRBD1	TRBV7-2	CASSPRGLAYEQYF	TGTGCCAGCAGCCCCAGGGGGCTAGCTTACGAGCAGTACTTC
TRBJ1-5	.	.	TRBV6-6	CASSPSGGIEPQHF	TGTGCCAGCAGCCCATCCGGGGGAATAGAGCCCCAGCATTTT
TRBJ2-3	.	.	TRBV2	CASSLKDSTDTQYF	TGTGCCAGCAGTTTAAAGGATAGCACAGATACGCAGTATTTT
TRBJ2-3	.	.	TRBV7-3	CASSPLTGITDTQYF	TGTGCCAGCAGCCCCCTTACTGGTATCACAGATACGCAGTATTTT
TRBJ2-1	.	.	TRBV7-9	CASSLVVYNEQFF	TGTGCCAGCAGCTTAGTCGTCTACAATGAGCAGTTCTTC
TRBJ2-6	few	.	TRBV7-9	CASSSTRAGANVLTF	TGTGCCAGCAGCTCTACTCGGGCTGGGGCCAACGTCCTGACTTTC
TRBJ2-7	.	.	TRBV7-9	CASSNPRRQGSEQYF	TGTGCCAGCAGCAACCCCAGGAGGCAGGGCAGCGAGCAGTACTTC
TRBJ2-2	few	.	TRBV30	CAWGLIGNTGELFF	TGTGCCTGGGGCTTGATTGGGAACACCGGGGAGCTGTTTTTT
TRBJ2-1	.	.	TRBV6-1	CASKKAGLAEQFF	TGTGCCAGCAAAAAGGCAGGGCTGGCTGAGCAGTTCTTC
TRBJ2-3	.	.	TRBV27	CASSFFPGVTDTQYF	TGTGCCAGCAGTTTTTTCCCCGGGGTCACAGATACGCAGTATTTT
TRBJ1-5	.	.	TRBV30	CAWSVREKQPQHF	TGTGCCTGGAGTGTGAGGGAAAAGCAGCCCCAGCATTTT
TRBJ2-7	few	.	TRBV27	CASSLDGESYEQYF	TGTGCCAGCAGTTTAGACGGGGAATCCTACGAGCAGTACTTC
TRBJ1-3	.	TRBD1	TRBV5-8	CASSPKSQGNAGNTIYF	TGTGCCAGCAGCCCGAAATCACAGGGGAATGCTGGAAACACCATATATTTT
TRBJ2-7	.	.	TRBV6-5	CASSAGLTYEQYF	TGTGCCAGCAGCGCGGGACTGACCTACGAGCAGTACTTC
TRBJ2-1	few	.	TRBV18	CASSPSRDGEQFF	TGTGCCAGCTCACCGAGCCGGGATGGTGAGCAGTTCTTC